This T cell receptor (beta chain) was captured by sequencing in a study of cytomegalovirus exposure and HLA in healthy donors. Points from the study as a whole: The tendency of first-cohort TCR clusters to co-occur in the roughly 120 validation repertoires was identified by a subsequent analysis. Per published reports, the classifier diagnosed cytomegalovirus status with high specificity and sensitivity. TCR beta chains numbering about 160 were designated cytomegalovirus-associated. Generally TCR sequences proved uncommon, though certain public TCRs appeared in numerous donors.

TCRdb's table, derived via immunoSEQ multiplex PCR, lists solely in-frame clones and lacks some. The sample holds 260,000 or so clones, around 87% seen once. Note on this clone: Its antigen is not identified.

The CDR3 has 17 amino acids. The ends lost 5 bases at V and 1 base at J; junction bases unmatched: 10. Germline V gene sequence: CDR1 SNHLY, CDR2 FYNNEI. Sequenced sample: PBMCs. This clonotype was sampled from a woman aged 18-29 years in good health and CMV-seronegative. The genes are TRBV2 and TRBJ2-2, with TRBD1 matching 7 bases. The CDR3 bases are TGTGCCAGCAGTCCACACAACAGGGGCCGGAACACCGGGGAGCTGTTTTTT. Translation gives CASSPHNRGRNTGELFF.